Following are 5 T cell receptor beta chains from one sample sequenced in a study of blood T cell repertoires in COVID-19. Libraries were prepared by immunoSEQ multiplex PCR; TCRdb keeps only in-frame clonotypes and omits some of them. This sample has 180,000 or so clones, with roughly 80% found just once. The specimen sequenced was PBMCs or T cells enriched from blood (not recorded which). Receptors were obtained from a man in his forties who had recovered from COVID-19.

The rearrangement uses TRBV29-1 and TRBJ1-5; 7 bases match TRBD1. The germline gives CDR1 SQVTM, CDR2 ANQGSEA. The CDR3 length is 13 residues. The CDR3, as DNA: TGCGGAGTGCAACAGGGGCACAATCAGCCCCAGCATTTT. Translation: CGVQQGHNQPQHF.

This clone occurred a few times. The CDR3 region is CASSPRTGVYEQYF. In nucleotides, the CDR3 is TGTGCCAGCTCACCCCGGACAGGGGTCTACGAGCAGTACTTC. This chain joins TRBV18 and TRBJ2-7; 9 positions match TRBD1. Germline CDR1 reads KGHSH; CDR2 reads LQKENI. Unmatched junction bases numbered 3, after V lost 3 bases and J lost 3 bases. The length of the CDR3 is 14 residues.

The chain recombines TRBV27 with TRBJ1-6, with a weak D call TRBD1 (6 bases). This CDR3 has 15 amino acids. V dropped 6 bases and J dropped 9 bases, with 18 bases sitting between them. Germline CDR1 reads MNHEY; CDR2 reads SMNVEV (reference sequence). The CDR3 DNA reads as TGTGCCAGCAGAGAAATAGACAGGATGATTTCACCCCTCCACTTT. Its translation: CASREIDRMISPLHF.

The V and J genes are TRBV5-1 and TRBJ1-2; TRBD1 matches at 7 bases. The germline CDR1 and CDR2 sequences are SGHRS and YFSETQ. The CDR3 extends over 13 amino acids. The V gene end was trimmed by 4 bases and the J gene end by 11 bases; junction bases not matched to a gene: 11. In nucleotides, the CDR3 is TGCGCCAGCAGCGTTCAGCGACAGGGTTGGTACACCTTC. Translating gives CASSVQRQGWYTF.

This chain joins TRBV9 and TRBJ2-7; D perhaps matches TRBD2 (5 bases). CDR1 is SGDLS and CDR2 is YYNGEE in the germline V gene. This CDR3 contains 20 residues. V gave up 0 bases and J gave up 3 bases, with 28 bases separating them. The CDR3 sequence is CASSVGIFDPPSGLNYEQYF. In DNA, the CDR3 is TGTGCCAGCAGCGTAGGGATTTTTGACCCGCCAAGTGGACTTAACTACGAGCAGTACTTC.